These 22 T cell receptor beta chains share one sample of origin, sequenced in a study of blood T cell repertoires in COVID-19. Clones were sequenced by immunoSEQ multiplex PCR, and TCRdb holds only the in-frame ones, with some missing. The repertoire holds roughly 80,000 clones, about 83% seen once, with roughly 4% in the top ten. The source material was peripheral blood. The receptors here all came from a man aged 45-65 years with acute or convalescent COVID-19.

This clone occurred once. The chain recombines TRBV3-1 (or the pseudogene TRBV3-2) with TRBJ2-3; D unresolved. CDR3 size: 17 residues. The germline V and J ends were trimmed by 0 bases and 6 bases, with 19 bases remaining between them. The germline gives CDR1 LGHDT, CDR2 YNNKEL (reference sequence). CDR3 nucleotide sequence: TGTGCCAGCAGCCAAGATCGCATGGTAGCTGAGTATGATACGCAGTATTTT. This sequence encodes CASSQDRMVAEYDTQYF.

The CDR3 region is CASSLVSGNQYF. The CDR3 DNA is TGTGCCAGCAGCTTAGTTTCCGGGAACCAGTACTTC. The V gene is TRBV7-6, the J gene TRBJ2-5, with D perhaps TRBD2 (5 bases). Trimming took off 1 base at V and 10 bases at J, with 10 bases between the two ends. The CDR3 contains 12 residues. CDR1 and CDR2 from the germline V gene are SGHVS and FNYEAQ. Combining the CDR3 with reference TRBV7-6 and TRBJ2-5 gives the whole variable domain GAGVSQSPRYKVTKRGQDVALRCDPISGHVSLYWYRQALGQGPEFLTYFNYEAQQDKSGLPNDRFSAERPEGSISTLTIQRTEQRDSAMYRCASSLVSGNQYFGPGTRLLVL.

The chain combines TRBV5-8 with TRBJ1-2; D unresolved. Germline V gives CDR1 SGHTS, CDR2 YDEGEE. V dropped 4 bases and J dropped 2 bases, with 6 bases sitting between them. CDR3 length: 12 residues. This CDR3 reads CASSPQNYGYTF. The CDR3 DNA follows: TGTGCCAGCAGCCCACAGAACTATGGCTACACCTTC.

This clone was observed once. The chain is built from TRBV7-6 and TRBJ2-7; TRBD2 aligns across 13 bases. This CDR3 region has 20 residues. The trim removed 4 bases at V and 9 bases at J, leaving 24 bases unmatched. Per the germline V gene, CDR1 is SGHVS and CDR2 is FNYEAQ. The CDR3 loop is CASSSQGSRLAGGSPTRQYF. The DNA of the CDR3 is TGTGCCAGCAGCTCTCAGGGGTCGCGACTAGCGGGAGGATCGCCTACGCGGCAGTACTTC. Full variable domain (remainder filled in from reference TRBV7-6 and TRBJ2-7): GAGVSQSPRYKVTKRGQDVALRCDPISGHVSLYWYRQALGQGPEFLTYFNYEAQQDKSGLPNDRFSAERPEGSISTLTIQRTEQRDSAMYRCASSSQGSRLAGGSPTRQYFGPGTRLTVT.

V is TRBV6-2 or TRBV6-3 and J is TRBJ1-5; possible D gene TRBD1, 6 bases. The CDR3 consists of 15 residues. Germline V CDR1 and CDR2: MNHEY, SVGEGT. V lost 0 bases to trimming and J lost 4 bases, with 10 bases between them. The chain's CDR3 is CASSYSGTPNQPQHF. The DNA of the CDR3 is TGTGCCAGCAGTTACTCCGGGACACCTAATCAGCCCCAGCATTTT.

V gene TRBV5-1 combines with J gene TRBJ2-7; 9 bases fit TRBD1. The CDR3 is made up of 17 amino acids. The germline V gene encodes CDR1 SGHRS and CDR2 YFSETQ. The V gene end was trimmed by 5 bases and the J gene end by 1 base; junction bases not matched to a gene: 13. CDR3 nucleotide sequence: TGCGCCAGCAGGTCCCCCCCGGGACAGGGTCCGTCCTACGAGCAGTACTTC. It encodes CASRSPPGQGPSYEQYF.

This clone was seen a handful of times. The V and J genes are TRBV9 and TRBJ1-4, with a weak D call TRBD1 (5 bases). Germline V gene data show CDR1 as SGDLS and CDR2 as YYNGEE. The CDR3 totals 14 residues. Trimming cost V 0 bases and J 7 bases, with 10 bases left between them. The CDR3 sequence: CASSVAFGGEKLFF. The CDR3 DNA reads TGTGCCAGCAGCGTAGCTTTCGGGGGTGAAAAACTGTTTTTT.

The gene calls are TRBV4-3 and TRBJ2-7; 7 bases line up with TRBD1. Germline CDR1 LGHNA, CDR2 YSLEER. CDR3 length: 16 amino acids. V trimming: 1 base; J trimming: 3 bases; junction bases outside the gene matches: 9. The CDR3 DNA sequence: TGCGCCAGCAGCCAAGGAGTAGGGGGCGTGGACTACGAGCAGTACTTC. It is translated as CASSQGVGGVDYEQYF.

The gene calls are TRBV24-1 and TRBJ2-7, with 8 bases matching TRBD1. The J segment lost 4 bases and the V segment lost 4 bases, leaving 14 bases of the junction unmatched. CDR1 is KGHDR, CDR2 SFDVKD, per germline. This CDR3 has 17 amino acids. As DNA, the CDR3 is TGTGCCACCAGTGACGATGCCGGGACAGGAAGAATTTACGAGCAGTACTTC. Amino acids: CATSDDAGTGRIYEQYF.

The J gene is TRBJ2-5, the V gene TRBV20-1, with TRBD2 identical over 8 bases. The CDR3 runs 14 residues. The germline V gene has CDR1 DFQATT and CDR2 SNEGSKA (reference sequence). V trimming: 3 bases; J trimming: 1 base; junction bases outside the gene matches: 4. The CDR3 loop is CSASSSGSQETQYF. CDR3 in DNA: TGCAGTGCTAGTTCCAGCGGGAGCCAAGAGACCCAGTACTTC.

The genes are TRBV7-9 and TRBJ2-7; D remains unclear. Per germline, CDR1 SEHNR and CDR2 FQNEAQ (reference sequence). The CDR3 runs to 13 residues. V gave up 2 bases and J gave up 3 bases, with 8 bases separating them. This chain's CDR3 is CASSLSFGYEQYF. The CDR3, as DNA: TGTGCCAGCAGCTTAAGTTTCGGCTACGAGCAGTACTTC.

The chain has TRBV4-1 and TRBJ1-5; D gene ambiguous. CDR3 size: 15 residues. Germline V gene lookup returns CDR1 MGHRA and CDR2 YSYEKL. V was clipped by 5 bases and J by 6 bases, with 17 bases between them. The CDR3 coding sequence is TGCGCCAGCAGCTCAGCCGCCGGGGTTGGTCAGCCCCAGCATTTT. It yields the protein CASSSAAGVGQPQHF.

The chain combines TRBV5-1 with TRBJ1-6; 7 bases map to TRBD1. The CDR3 contains 14 residues. V shed 1 base and J 9 bases; nucleotides not matched to a gene: 4. Germline CDR1 is SGHRS and CDR2 is YFSETQ. CDR3 region: CASSLTGDGSPLHF. The CDR3 DNA reads TGCGCCAGCAGCTTGACAGGGGATGGTTCACCCCTCCACTTT.

The genes are TRBV9 and TRBJ2-1; maybe TRBD2 (5 bases). Germline V gene lookup returns CDR1 SGDLS and CDR2 YYNGEE. Between the trimmed V and J ends, which lost 0 bases and 8 bases, there was a span of 18 bases. The CDR3 contains 16 residues. The CDR3 nucleotides read TGTGCCAGCAGCGTAGACATAGCGCCGAGCTCCTATGAGCAGTTCTTC. Translating gives CASSVDIAPSSYEQFF.

This chain connects TRBV7-8 to TRBJ2-7; 8 positions agree with TRBD2. The CDR3 contains 16 residues. CDR1 is SGHVS, CDR2 FQNEAQ, per germline. Trimming removed 1 base from V and 2 bases from J; junction bases left unmatched: 7. CDR3 nucleotide sequence: TGTGCCAGCAGCTTAGGTTCTCGACTAGCGACCTACGAGCAGTACTTC. Its protein is CASSLGSRLATYEQYF.

The chain couples TRBV9 to TRBJ2-7; the match to TRBD1 covers 7 bases. The J segment lost 4 bases and the V segment lost 4 bases, leaving 11 bases of the junction unmatched. Germline V gene data show CDR1 as SGDLS and CDR2 as YYNGEE. This CDR3 has 15 residues. CDR3 in amino acids: CASSPSTTGTYEQYF. For the CDR3, the DNA is TGTGCCAGCAGCCCAAGTACGACAGGGACATACGAGCAGTACTTC.

The chain couples TRBV18 to TRBJ1-6; D is unclear. Deletions cut 3 bases from V and 7 bases from J, with 7 bases between. The CDR3 extends over 13 amino acids. The V gene's germline CDR1 is KGHSH and CDR2 LQKENI. The CDR3 protein is CASSPSRNSPLHF. In DNA, the CDR3 is TGTGCCAGCTCACCGTCACGGAATTCACCCCTCCACTTT.

This clone was observed a few times. The chain combines TRBV7-9 with TRBJ2-3, with TRBD2 identical over 14 bases. CDR3 length equals 17 residues. J was trimmed by 3 bases and V by 5 bases; bases with no gene match: 7. The V gene's germline CDR1 is SEHNR and CDR2 FQNEAQ (reference sequence). CDR3 DNA sequence: TGTGCCAGCAGCCCGGGACTAGCGGGAGTTGTGACAGATACGCAGTATTTT. Amino acid sequence: CASSPGLAGVVTDTQYF.

The chain joins TRBV6-5 to TRBJ1-5; D is unresolved. The CDR3 has 14 amino acids. The V and J ends lost 7 bases and 3 bases respectively, with 13 bases between them. Germline lookup yields CDR1 MNHEY and CDR2 SVGAGI. CDR3 amino acids: CASKLRSHNQPQHF. CDR3 DNA: TGTGCCAGCAAACTACGGTCCCACAATCAGCCCCAGCATTTT.

The chain employs TRBV21-1 and TRBJ2-3; the D call of TRBD1 is as the table states it, not checked on the DNA. TRBV21-1 is classified as a pseudogene. The CDR3 is 15 residues long. CDR3 region: CAIKWVRGGSDTQYF. The CDR3 bases are TGTGCCATCAAATGGGTCAGGGGTGGGTCAGATACGCAGTATTTT.

In its sample, this clone was seen once. V usage is TRBV7-2 and J usage is TRBJ2-7; possibly TRBD1 for D (5 bases). The CDR3 has 13 amino acids. The germline V and J ends were trimmed by 5 bases and 3 bases, with 11 bases remaining between them. In germline, CDR1 is SGHTA, CDR2 FQGNSA. Here the CDR3 reads CASSPGFGYEQYF. CDR3 nucleotides: TGTGCCAGCAGCCCAGGGTTCGGCTACGAGCAGTACTTC.

The rearrangement joins TRBV6-5 to TRBJ2-3; 8 positions agree with TRBD1. J was trimmed by 3 bases and V by 6 bases; bases with no gene match: 5. The CDR3 covers 14 residues. Germline V gives CDR1 MNHEY, CDR2 SVGAGI. CDR3 loop: CASRRRGLTDTQYF. In DNA, the CDR3 is TGTGCCAGCAGGCGCAGGGGGCTTACAGATACGCAGTATTTT.